These 18 T cell receptor beta chains share one sample of origin, sequenced in a study of T cells in localized non-small cell lung cancer. The protocol was immunoSEQ multiplex PCR, while the TCRdb copy is restricted to in-frame clones and leaves out a portion. The table records some 82,000 clones, 60% to 85% of them present only once. This specimen consisted of PBMCs, obtained before any cancer treatment. Receptor source: a man aged 35 to 70 with stage II squamous cell lung carcinoma.

V gene TRBV28 combines with J gene TRBJ1-1; a possible D gene is TRBD1 (5 bases). CDR1 and CDR2 (germline): MDHEN, SYDVKM. With 2 bases removed from V and 1 base from J, the gap between germline ends came to 8 bases. This CDR3 region has 14 residues. CDR3 sequence reads: CASSLAGRNTEAFF. DNA for the CDR3: TGTGCCAGCAGTTTAGCAGGGCGGAACACTGAAGCTTTCTTT. The variable domain in full, with the rest retrieved from reference TRBV28 and TRBJ1-1, is DVKVTQSSRYLVKRTGEKVFLECVQDMDHENMFWYRQDPGLGLRLIYFSYDVKMKEKGDIPEGYSVSREKKERFSLILESASTNQTSMYLCASSLAGRNTEAFFGQGTRLTVV.

V gene TRBV7-8 combines with J gene TRBJ1-1, with D possibly matching TRBD1 (5 bases). Trimming stripped 4 bases from V and 1 base from J, with 7 bases between. The CDR3 totals 13 residues. Germline V gives CDR1 SGHVS, CDR2 FQNEAQ. In nucleotides, the CDR3 is TGTGCCAGCAGCTGGACACGGAACACTGAAGCTTTCTTT. Its protein product is CASSWTRNTEAFF.

In nucleotides, the CDR3 is TGTGCCAGCAGTTTGAGGACAGGGGGCCATAAGTGGGCTTTCTTT. It yields the protein CASSLRTGGHKWAFF. The chain combines TRBV28 with TRBJ1-1; 11 bases are shared with TRBD1. V lost 3 bases and J lost 11; bases outside the gene matches: 11. The CDR3 is made up of 15 amino acids. Germline CDR1 and CDR2: MDHEN and SYDVKM.

This chain uses TRBV5-1 with TRBJ2-7; D is unresolved. The germline gives CDR1 SGHRS, CDR2 YFSETQ. The CDR3 sequence is 16 residues long. Trimming removed 4 bases at V and 0 bases at J, with 17 bases between. The CDR3 loop reads CASSQDRWQISYEQYF. The CDR3 DNA reads TGCGCCAGCAGCCAAGATAGGTGGCAGATCTCCTACGAGCAGTACTTC.

This clone has at least ten counts. The chain links TRBV5-1 to TRBJ2-3; D gene unclear. Trimming removed 0 bases at V and 6 bases at J, with 8 bases between. Germline V CDR1 and CDR2: SGHRS, YFSETQ. The CDR3 length is 13 residues. CDR3 DNA: TGCGCCAGCAGCTTGGTACCCGCGGATACGCAGTATTTT. As protein: CASSLVPADTQYF.

This rearrangement joins TRBV18 to TRBJ2-2, with D tentatively TRBD1 (6 bases). The CDR3 extends over 16 amino acids. CDR1 and CDR2 from the germline V gene are KGHSH and LQKENI. V was shortened by 3 bases and J by 5 bases, with 16 bases between the two germline ends. The CDR3 protein is CASSPSQGPGTGELFF. CDR3 DNA sequence: TGTGCCAGCTCACCTTCACAGGGACCGGGGACCGGGGAGCTGTTTTTT.

The rearrangement uses TRBV6-1 and TRBJ2-3, with TRBD2 matching over 11 bases. CDR1 and CDR2 from the germline V gene are MNHNS and SASEGT. V lost 4 bases to trimming and J lost 1 base; unmatched junction nucleotides: 4. The CDR3 extends over 16 amino acids. The DNA for the CDR3 is TGTGCCAGCAGTGGCCTTAGCGGGAGGGGCACAGATACGCAGTATTTT. This gives the protein CASSGLSGRGTDTQYF.

The chain employs TRBV14 and TRBJ1-2, with D possibly being TRBD1 (5 bases). This CDR3 region has 13 residues. CDR1 and CDR2 from the germline V gene are SGHDN and FVKESK. V shed 1 base and J shed 4 bases, with 7 bases lying between them. This chain's CDR3 is CASSQGGGYGYTF. The CDR3 coding sequence is TGTGCCAGCAGCCAAGGGGGCGGCTATGGCTACACCTTC. The whole variable domain, filled in from reference TRBV14 and TRBJ1-2, reads EAGVTQFPSHSVIEKGQTVTLRCDPISGHDNLYWYRRVMGKEIKFLLHFVKESKQDESGMPNNRFLAERTGGTYSTLKVQPAELEDSGVYFCASSQGGGYGYTFGSGTRLTVV.

This clone was picked up one time. The chain has TRBV7-9 and TRBJ1-2, with 7 bases lining up with TRBD1. The CDR3 contains 15 residues. Germline V gene data show CDR1 as SEHNR and CDR2 as FQNEAQ (reference sequence). J gave up 3 bases and V 6 bases, and 10 bases lay outside the gene matches. CDR3 sequence reads: CASSGTGQEHYGYTF. In DNA, the CDR3 is TGTGCCAGCAGTGGAACTGGACAGGAGCACTATGGCTACACCTTC.

The CDR3, as DNA: TGTGCCAGCAGCTCACCCAGGACCTATAATTCACCCCTCCACTTT. Its protein product is CASSSPRTYNSPLHF. The chain couples TRBV11-2 to TRBJ1-6; D is ambiguous. The germline V gene encodes CDR1 SGHAT and CDR2 FQNNGV. V was clipped by 4 bases and J by 2 bases, with 9 bases between them. The CDR3 runs 15 residues. The full variable domain, completed using reference TRBV11-2 and TRBJ1-6, is EAGVAQSPRYKIIEKRQSVAFWCNPISGHATLYWYQQILGQGPKLLIQFQNNGVVDDSQLPKDRFSAERLKGVDSTLKIQPAKLEDSAVYLCASSSPRTYNSPLHFGNGTRLTVT.

The J gene is TRBJ1-2, the V gene TRBV9; 7 nucleotides align to TRBD1. The CDR3 is 13 amino acids. V lost 3 bases, J lost 7 bases, and 6 bases stayed unmatched. In germline, CDR1 is SGDLS, CDR2 YYNGEE. The CDR3 sequence: CASSGDRDGGYTF. DNA of the CDR3: TGTGCCAGCAGCGGGGACAGAGATGGTGGCTACACCTTC.

The chain is built from TRBV27 and TRBJ2-7; TRBD1 agrees at 7 bases. CDR3 length: 17 residues. V shed 0 bases and J 1 base; nucleotides not matched to a gene: 9. In germline, CDR1 is MNHEY, CDR2 SMNVEV (reference sequence). CDR3 DNA: TGTGCCAGCAGTTTATCGTCGGGACAGTGGGCATCCTACGAGCAGTACTTC. This sequence encodes CASSLSSGQWASYEQYF.

The table lists this clone with a few counts. The chain carries TRBV18 and TRBJ1-4; 7 nucleotides agree with TRBD1. The CDR3 is 13 amino acids. V lost 4 bases and J lost 5; bases outside the gene matches: 1. Germline V CDR1 and CDR2: KGHSH, LQKENI. The CDR3: CASSQGQNEKLFF. CDR3 bases: TGTGCCAGCTCACAGGGACAGAATGAAAAACTGTTTTTT.

This rearrangement joins TRBV27 to TRBJ2-4; possibly TRBD1 or TRBD2 for D (5 bases each). The CDR3 contains 15 residues. The V end was cut by 3 bases, the J end by 1 base, with 10 bases between. The germline gives CDR1 MNHEY, CDR2 SMNVEV (reference sequence). The CDR3 region has the DNA TGTGCCAGCAGTTTGGGACGCGGGGCCAAAAACATTCAGTACTTC. It yields the protein CASSLGRGAKNIQYF.

The V and J genes are TRBV4-1 and TRBJ1-4, with 9 bases identical to TRBD1. Germline CDR1 reads MGHRA; CDR2 reads YSYEKL. The junction had 7 bases not matched to a gene; V was cut back by 0 bases and J by 8 bases. This CDR3 comprises 16 residues. Here the CDR3 DNA reads TGCGCCAGCAGCCAAGATTTTAACAGGGGGCGCGAAAAACTGTTTTTT. Its translation: CASSQDFNRGREKLFF.

The gene calls are TRBV10-3 and TRBJ2-2; 10 bases are shared with TRBD2. V shed 5 bases and J 2 bases; nucleotides not matched to a gene: 8. The V gene's germline CDR1 is ENHRY and CDR2 SYGVKD. This CDR3 comprises 17 residues. CDR3 DNA: TGTGCCATCAGTTCCGGGACTAGCGATCTAAACACCGGGGAGCTGTTTTTT. The encoded protein is CAISSGTSDLNTGELFF.

The gene calls are TRBV5-1 and TRBJ1-1; D might be TRBD1 (5 bases). The germline V gene encodes CDR1 SGHRS and CDR2 YFSETQ. V was shortened by 2 bases and J by 0 bases, with 8 bases between the two germline ends. This CDR3 is 14 amino acids long. CDR3 sequence: CASSFGHLNTEAFF. The CDR3 DNA follows: TGCGCCAGCAGCTTCGGACACCTGAACACTGAAGCTTTCTTT.

This chain uses TRBV29-1 with TRBJ1-1; D is perhaps TRBD1 (5 bases). The CDR3 consists of 13 residues. Germline V gene sequence: CDR1 SQVTM, CDR2 ANQGSEA. The V and J ends lost 7 bases and 0 bases respectively, with 12 bases between them. DNA of the CDR3: TGCAGCGCCGAGGCAGGGTTGAACACTGAAGCTTTCTTT. Amino acid sequence: CSAEAGLNTEAFF.